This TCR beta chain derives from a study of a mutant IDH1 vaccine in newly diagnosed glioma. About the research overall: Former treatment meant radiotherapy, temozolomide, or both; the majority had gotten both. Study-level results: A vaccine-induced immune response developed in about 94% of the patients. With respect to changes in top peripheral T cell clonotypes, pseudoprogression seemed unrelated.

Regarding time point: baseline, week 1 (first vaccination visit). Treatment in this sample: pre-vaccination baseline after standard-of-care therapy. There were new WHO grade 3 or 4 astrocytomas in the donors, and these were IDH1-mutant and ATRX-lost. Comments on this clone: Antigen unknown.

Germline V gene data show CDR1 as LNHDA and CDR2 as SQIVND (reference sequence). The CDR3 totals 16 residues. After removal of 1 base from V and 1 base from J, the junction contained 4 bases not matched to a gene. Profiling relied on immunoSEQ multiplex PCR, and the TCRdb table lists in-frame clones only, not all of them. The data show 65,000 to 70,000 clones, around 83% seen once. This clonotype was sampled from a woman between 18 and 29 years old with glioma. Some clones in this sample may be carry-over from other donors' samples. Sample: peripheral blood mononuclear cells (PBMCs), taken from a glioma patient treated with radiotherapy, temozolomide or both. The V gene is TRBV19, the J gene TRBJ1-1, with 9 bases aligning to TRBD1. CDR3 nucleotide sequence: TGTGCCAGTAGTATAGCCCGGACAGGGGCGAACACTGAAGCTTTCTTT. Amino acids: CASSIARTGANTEAFF.